Following are 31 T cell receptor beta chains from one sample sequenced in a study of shared clonotypes between healthy human individuals. Repertoires were generated with immunoSEQ multiplex PCR, while TCRdb's copy carries only in-frame clones and drops some. Of roughly 1 million clones in the sample, around 76% were seen once. The sequenced sample consisted of memory CD4+ T cells sorted from blood. Subset described: CD45RA-negative fraction. The receptors stem from a man in his late teens or twenties in good health.

To note about this clone: The same CDR3 arises from other DNA sequences in this sample as well. The rearrangement uses TRBV5-1 and TRBJ2-7; 11 bases match TRBD2. V dropped 4 bases and J dropped 1; count of bases not matched to a gene: 4. CDR3 length equals 15 residues. Germline values: CDR1 SGHRS, CDR2 YFSETQ. CDR3: CASSAGTSGSYEQYF. CDR3 coding DNA: TGCGCCAGCAGCGCGGGGACTAGCGGATCCTACGAGCAGTACTTC.

On this clone itself: The same CDR3 arises from other DNA sequences in this sample as well. The CDR3 sequence: CASSVALAGGDTQYF. The CDR3 DNA follows: TGTGCCAGCAGCGTAGCTCTGGCAGGTGGAGATACGCAGTATTTT. The chain employs TRBV9 and TRBJ2-3; D is uncertain. Between the trimmed V and J ends, which lost 0 bases and 5 bases, there was a span of 13 bases. The germline V gene encodes CDR1 SGDLS and CDR2 YYNGEE. The CDR3 is made up of 15 amino acids. The full variable domain, rest sourced from reference TRBV9 and TRBJ2-3, is DSGVTQTPKHLITATGQRVTLRCSPRSGDLSVYWYQQSLDQGLQFLIQYYNGEERAKGNILERFSAQQFPDLHSELNLSSLELGDSALYFCASSVALAGGDTQYFGPGTRLTVL.

Comments on this clone: The same CDR3 arises from other DNA sequences in this sample as well. The chain employs TRBV19 and TRBJ2-2; no reliable D call. The CDR3 spans 11 residues. Germline V gene data show CDR1 as LNHDA and CDR2 as SQIVND (reference sequence). Trimming removed 9 bases at V and 5 bases at J, with 7 bases between. The CDR3 DNA follows: TGTGCCAGCTCTACAACCGGGGAGCTGTTTTTT. It specifies CASSTTGELFF.

This clone has only one observation. The chain uses TRBV27 and TRBJ2-2; 15 positions agree with TRBD2. The junction had 6 bases not matched to a gene; V was cut back by 8 bases and J by 2 bases. The CDR3 extends over 17 amino acids. Germline values: CDR1 MNHEY, CDR2 SMNVEV (reference sequence). The CDR3 spells CASSGTSGGLNTGELFF. In nucleotides, the CDR3 is TGTGCCAGCTCCGGGACTAGCGGGGGGCTAAACACCGGGGAGCTGTTTTTT.

The genes are TRBV7-2 and TRBJ2-4; tentatively, D is TRBD2 (6 bases). The V end lost 5 bases, the J end lost 9 bases, and 26 bases lay between the germline ends. Germline values: CDR1 SGHTA, CDR2 FQGNSA. This CDR3 contains 17 residues. CDR3 nucleotide sequence: TGTGCCAGCAGCAAGACCCCCTTAACGGGAGCAAGTCGCATTCAGTACTTC. Protein sequence: CASSKTPLTGASRIQYF.

The CDR3: CASSEGTAQGQHYGYTF. DNA of the CDR3: TGTGCCAGTAGTGAAGGGACAGCACAAGGGCAACACTATGGCTACACCTTC. This chain joins TRBV19 and TRBJ1-2, with 7 bases matching TRBD1. Losses at the gene ends were 5 bases for V and 3 bases for J; bases not matched to a gene: 15. Germline-derived CDR1 and CDR2 are LNHDA and SQIVND (reference sequence). The CDR3 spans 17 residues.

There are a few counts of this clone. The chain employs TRBV7-2 and TRBJ1-6, with D unclear. The V gene lost 5 bases and the J gene lost 17 bases, with 13 bases spanning the gap. Germline V gene data show CDR1 as SGHTA and CDR2 as FQGNSA. This CDR3 contains 11 residues. The chain's CDR3 is CASSPGILFHF. The CDR3 coding sequence is TGTGCCAGCAGCCCAGGAATACTTTTCCACTTT.

The CDR3 region has the DNA TGTGCCAGCAGCGGGGACATGTTCCAGGGCTACACCTTC. Protein: CASSGDMFQGYTF. The chain has TRBV5-4 and TRBJ1-2; maybe TRBD1 (6 bases). Trimming left V 4 bases short and J 8 bases short, with 15 bases between. Germline V gives CDR1 SGHNT, CDR2 YYREEE (reference sequence). The CDR3 totals 13 residues.

The genes are TRBV11-2 and TRBJ2-5; 10 bases align to TRBD2. Trimming at V came to 1 base and at J to 2 bases, leaving 7 bases not matched to a gene. CDR3 length: 17 amino acids. The germline gives CDR1 SGHAT, CDR2 FQNNGV. CDR3 region: CASSLGLTSGKQETQYF. In DNA, the CDR3 is TGTGCCAGCAGCTTAGGACTCACTAGCGGGAAACAAGAGACCCAGTACTTC. The full variable domain, in which reference TRBV11-2 and TRBJ2-5 provide the parts outside the CDR3, is EAGVAQSPRYKIIEKRQSVAFWCNPISGHATLYWYQQILGQGPKLLIQFQNNGVVDDSQLPKDRFSAERLKGVDSTLKIQPAKLEDSAVYLCASSLGLTSGKQETQYFGPGTRLLVL.

V usage is TRBV20-1 and J usage is TRBJ2-5; tentative D call: TRBD1 (5 bases). CDR1 and CDR2 (germline): DFQATT, SNEGSKA (reference sequence). The CDR3 contains 11 residues. V gave up 7 bases and J gave up 1 base, with 7 bases separating them. The CDR3 nucleotides read TGCAGTGGAACAGGCCAAGAGACCCAGTACTTC. It specifies CSGTGQETQYF.

The rearrangement uses TRBV7-2 and TRBJ2-5; 7 nucleotides agree with TRBD1. The germline V gene has CDR1 SGHTA and CDR2 FQGNSA. V trimming: 5 bases; J trimming: 0 bases; junction bases outside the gene matches: 3. The CDR3 covers 14 residues. The CDR3 DNA follows: TGTGCCAGCAGCCCGGGACAGCACCAAGAGACCCAGTACTTC. Its translation is CASSPGQHQETQYF.

The V gene is TRBV5-1, the J gene TRBJ2-2; 9 bases line up with TRBD2. The CDR3 totals 18 residues. Germline-derived CDR1 and CDR2 are SGHRS and YFSETQ. With 0 bases clipped from V and 5 bases from J, the junction kept 11 bases outside the gene matches. The CDR3 spells CASSLARTVAGDTGELFF. The CDR3, as DNA: TGCGCCAGCAGCTTGGCCCGGACGGTAGCGGGGGATACCGGGGAGCTGTTTTTT.

The rearrangement links TRBV5-1 to TRBJ2-1; D call uncertain. The germline V gene has CDR1 SGHRS and CDR2 YFSETQ. The V end was cut by 1 base, the J end by 7 bases, with 9 bases between. The CDR3 contains 13 residues. DNA for the CDR3: TGCGCCAGCAGCTTGACTGAATTGAATGAGCAGTTCTTC. Translated: CASSLTELNEQFF.

This rearrangement joins TRBV19 to TRBJ2-2, with a tentative D call TRBD1 (5 bases). CDR3 length: 16 amino acids. CDR1 and CDR2 (germline): LNHDA, SQIVND (reference sequence). With 5 bases removed from V and 0 bases from J, the gap between germline ends came to 13 bases. CDR3 residues: CASSLKGQANTGELFF. The CDR3 DNA follows: TGTGCCAGTAGTCTCAAAGGACAAGCGAACACCGGGGAGCTGTTTTTT.

This sequence joins TRBV6-5 and TRBJ2-7; 8 bases are a match to TRBD1. The CDR3 runs to 12 residues. The germline CDR1 and CDR2 sequences are MNHEY and SVGAGI. After removal of 6 bases from V and 3 bases from J, the junction contained 1 base not matched to a gene. CDR3 DNA sequence: TGTGCCAGCAGGGACAGGGTCTACGAGCAGTACTTC. Encoded protein: CASRDRVYEQYF.

For this clone: A much bigger clone sits one base away, suggesting this may be a read error. The CDR3 region is CASSERAEAFF. In nucleotides, the CDR3 is TGTGCCAGCAGTGAAAGGGCTGAAGCTTTCTTT. The rearrangement joins TRBV2 to TRBJ1-1; D gene unclear. Germline lookup yields CDR1 SNHLY and CDR2 FYNNEI. The ends were cut back, 2 bases at V and 6 bases at J, with 4 bases in the middle. This CDR3 is built from 11 residues.

This chain uses TRBV13 with TRBJ2-3; D remains ambiguous. This CDR3 is built from 13 residues. The V end lost 5 bases, the J end lost 6 bases, and 12 bases lay between the germline ends. CDR1 is PRHDT, CDR2 FYEKMQ, per germline (reference sequence). The CDR3 is CASSLPWPDTQYF. Written as DNA, the CDR3 is TGTGCCAGCAGCCTACCTTGGCCGGATACGCAGTATTTT.

This chain links TRBV5-1 with TRBJ1-2; 9 nucleotides match TRBD1. The CDR3 has 13 residues. Germline CDR1 SGHRS, CDR2 YFSETQ. V gave up 3 bases and J gave up 5 bases; unmatched junction bases: 2. CDR3 DNA sequence: TGCGCCAGCAGCTATGGACAGGGGTATGGCTACACCTTC. It yields the protein CASSYGQGYGYTF.

The rearrangement joins TRBV4-1 to TRBJ2-1; 8 bases align to TRBD1. The CDR3 length is 16 residues. V lost 4 bases, J lost 7 bases, and 12 bases stayed unmatched. The V gene's germline CDR1 is MGHRA and CDR2 YSYEKL. This chain's CDR3 is CASSPTDRVDMNEQFF. The CDR3 DNA reads TGCGCCAGCAGCCCCACGGACAGGGTTGATATGAATGAGCAGTTCTTC.

This clone has more than one count but fewer than ten. The chain uses TRBV7-2 and TRBJ2-7; 10 nucleotides match TRBD2. Trimming cost V 5 bases and J 1 base; bases outside gene matches: 8. Germline CDR1 is SGHTA and CDR2 is FQGNSA. This CDR3 contains 16 residues. CDR3 residues: CASSLDGTSVSYEQYF. DNA for the CDR3: TGTGCCAGCAGCCTTGACGGGACTAGCGTGTCCTACGAGCAGTACTTC.

The chain uses TRBV12-5 and TRBJ2-7; TRBD1 matches 8 bases. Germline V gene data show CDR1 as LGHNT and CDR2 as FRNRAP. Trimming took 4 bases from V and 1 from J; bases not matched to a gene: 6. The CDR3 runs 15 residues. Here the CDR3 reads CASGWATGGSYEQYF. For the CDR3, the DNA is TGTGCTAGTGGTTGGGCAACAGGGGGGTCCTACGAGCAGTACTTC.

The J gene is TRBJ1-1, the V gene TRBV6-6; 8 bases map to TRBD1. Germline V gives CDR1 MNHNY, CDR2 SVGAGI (reference sequence). The CDR3 length is 16 residues. J was trimmed by 1 base and V by 6 bases; bases with no gene match: 10. CDR3 sequence (DNA): TGTGCCAGCAGCCCACCCACGACAGGGGCGAACACTGAAGCTTTCTTT. Its translation: CASSPPTTGANTEAFF.

Only a few counts were recorded for this clone. The chain has TRBV6-6 and TRBJ2-5; D might be TRBD1 or TRBD2, each matching 5 bases. CDR1 and CDR2 (germline): MNHNY, SVGAGI (reference sequence). Trimming pared 5 bases from V and 5 bases from J, leaving 15 bases between. This CDR3 is built from 14 residues. CDR3 sequence reads: CASSPTGLGETQYF. CDR3 nucleotides: TGTGCCAGCAGTCCTACGGGGCTGGGGGAGACCCAGTACTTC.

The chain has TRBV29-1 and TRBJ2-3, with 7 nucleotides matching TRBD2. This CDR3 is built from 11 residues. The germline V gene has CDR1 SQVTM and CDR2 ANQGSEA. The DNA of the CDR3 is TGCAGTGGGGGGGTCGCAGATACGCAGTATTTT. It is translated as CSGGVADTQYF.

The chain is built from TRBV7-6 and TRBJ2-7; 10 nucleotides match TRBD2. Germline CDR1 SGHVS, CDR2 FNYEAQ. The trim removed 5 bases at V and 6 bases at J, leaving 10 bases unmatched. CDR3 size: 15 residues. CDR3 in amino acids: CASSARAGGPAEQYF. CDR3 DNA sequence: TGTGCCAGCAGCGCTCGAGCGGGAGGGCCCGCCGAGCAGTACTTC.

The rearrangement uses TRBV10-3 and TRBJ2-5; D unresolved. The germline V and J ends were trimmed by 2 bases and 2 bases, with 0 bases remaining between them. This CDR3 is 11 amino acids long. Germline V gene data show CDR1 as ENHRY and CDR2 as SYGVKD. This CDR3 is CAISEQETQYF. The CDR3 nucleotides read TGTGCCATCAGTGAGCAAGAGACCCAGTACTTC.

A word on this clone: Other DNA sequences of this sample code for an identical CDR3. V gene TRBV5-1 combines with J gene TRBJ1-1; D is uncertain. V lost 0 bases and J lost 5, with 8 bases in between. Germline V gene sequence: CDR1 SGHRS, CDR2 YFSETQ. CDR3 length equals 13 residues. CDR3 coding DNA: TGCGCCAGCAGCTTGGAGGGAGTAACTGAAGCTTTCTTT. The encoded protein is CASSLEGVTEAFF.

V gene TRBV30 combines with J gene TRBJ1-2, with D uncertain. V shed 0 bases and J shed 7 bases, with 18 bases lying between them. Germline V gene data show CDR1 as GTSNPN and CDR2 as SVGIG (reference sequence). CDR3 length: 15 amino acids. CDR3 sequence: CAWSVPEGSVFGYTF. CDR3 DNA: TGTGCCTGGAGTGTACCTGAGGGTTCGGTGTTTGGCTACACCTTC.

The chain couples TRBV11-3 to TRBJ2-2; tentatively, D is TRBD1 (6 bases). This CDR3 is built from 16 residues. Trimming took 5 bases from V and 3 from J, leaving 16 bases between them. In germline, CDR1 is SGHNT, CDR2 YENEEA. As DNA, the CDR3 is TGTGCCAGCAGCCCAGGCAGGGGTCGAGACACCGGGGAGCTGTTTTTT. This translates into CASSPGRGRDTGELFF.

This chain joins TRBV30 and TRBJ2-7; D is undetermined. Trimming removed 4 bases at V and 5 bases at J, with 9 bases between. Germline V gives CDR1 GTSNPN, CDR2 SVGIG (reference sequence). The CDR3 totals 11 residues. The CDR3 DNA sequence: TGTGCCTGGATGGACCGCGACGAGCAGTACTTC. It translates to CAWMDRDEQYF.

The J gene is TRBJ2-3, the V gene TRBV25-1; tentative D call: TRBD1 (6 bases). V shed 3 bases and J shed 6 bases, with 16 bases lying between them. The germline gives CDR1 MGHDK, CDR2 SYGVNS. This CDR3 has 15 amino acids. CDR3 nucleotides: TGTGCCAGCAGTGATGGGACAACCTTATCGGATACGCAGTATTTT. This encodes CASSDGTTLSDTQYF.